This T cell receptor beta chain was observed in a study of identical twins. Findings and limits, study-wide: Out-of-frame alpha sequences shared between twins exhibited an excess of low generation probability.

Germline V gives CDR1 MGHRA, CDR2 YSYEKL. The V gene end was trimmed by 3 bases and the J gene end by 7 bases; junction bases not matched to a gene: 6. This CDR3 region has 15 residues. In its sample, this clonotype was seen many times. Antigen: not known. Template switching added a universal primer binding site, and final cDNA carried unique molecular identifiers. Each CDR3 protein gets one entry after TCRdb re-called the 5' RACE reads with MiXCR. This table has roughly 250,000 distinct CDR3 sequences, 6.5% to 9% appearing once. This sample was also put to use in a study of yellow fever vaccine responses in identical twins.

This rearrangement joins TRBV4-1 to TRBJ2-1, with TRBD1 identical over 10 bases. This TCR was sampled from a woman aged 18-29 years in good health. Material: CD8+ T cells sorted from blood. This CDR3 reads CASSQVGDRGNEQFF. CDR3 DNA: TGCGCCAGCAGCCAGGTCGGGGACAGGGGTAATGAGCAGTTCTTC.